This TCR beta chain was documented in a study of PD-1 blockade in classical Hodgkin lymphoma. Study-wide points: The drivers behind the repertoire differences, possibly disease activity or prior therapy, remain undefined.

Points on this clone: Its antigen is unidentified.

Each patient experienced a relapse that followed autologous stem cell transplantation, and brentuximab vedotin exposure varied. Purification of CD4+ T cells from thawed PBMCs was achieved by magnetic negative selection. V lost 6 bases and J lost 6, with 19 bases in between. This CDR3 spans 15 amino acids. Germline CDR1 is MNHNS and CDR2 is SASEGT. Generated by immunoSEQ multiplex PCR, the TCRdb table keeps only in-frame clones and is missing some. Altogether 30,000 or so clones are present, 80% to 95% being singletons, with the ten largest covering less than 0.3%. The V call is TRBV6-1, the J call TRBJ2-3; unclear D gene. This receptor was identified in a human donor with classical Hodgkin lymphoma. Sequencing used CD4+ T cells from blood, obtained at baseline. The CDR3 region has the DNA TGTGCCAGCAGCTTCGCGCAGGACCGCATGGATACGCAGTATTTT. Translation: CASSFAQDRMDTQYF.